This TCR beta chain emerged from a study of blood T cell repertoires in COVID-19. Study as a whole: Samples came from the United States, Italy and Spain, spanning acute and convalescent COVID-19. T cells, B-cell-depleted T cells, or PBMCs provided the cDNA or gDNA that served as material.

Original processing notes: Estimation of nucleated cell counts relied on the amplification of reference gene primers. TCRdb keeps only in-frame clones here, not all; method: immunoSEQ multiplex PCR. V and J calls and clone size come straight from that table; D and trimming were deduced from the DNA. The data contain some 31,000 clones, approximately 90% of them singletons. The CDR3 contains 15 residues. The germline CDR1 and CDR2 sequences are SGHDT and YYEEEE. With 0 bases removed from V and 1 base from J, the gap between germline ends came to 10 bases. The material sequenced was peripheral blood. The V gene is TRBV5-6, the J gene TRBJ1-1; D is ambiguous. This TCR derives from a human donor in a cohort sampled during active COVID-19. The CDR3 reads CASSLAVRWNTEAFF. DNA of the CDR3: TGTGCCAGCAGCTTGGCGGTGAGGTGGAACACTGAAGCTTTCTTT.